Listed below are T cell receptor beta chains from one sample, sequenced in a study of cytomegalovirus exposure and HLA in healthy donors. Using immunoSEQ multiplex PCR, the repertoire was profiled, and TCRdb retains in-frame clones only, with some absent. The sample shows about 200,000 clones, about four fifths of them seen only once. Sequencing used PBMCs. These receptors all come from a woman aged 18-29 years in good health and CMV-seronegative. Both conserved end residues are part of each CDR3. A D gene is named only where the DNA matches it firmly. Some rows have no size entry. The others give once, few or many, or a class for an expanded clone.

.	TRBV7-9	.	TRBJ2-5	TGTGCCAGCAGCTTTGGAGGGGTAGAGACCCAGTACTTC	CASSFGGVETQYF
.	TRBV9	TRBD2	TRBJ2-3	TGTGTCAGCAGCGTAGGAGCGGGAGGGCCCACAGATACGCAGTATTTT	CVSSVGAGGPTDTQYF
.	TRBV27	TRBD1	TRBJ2-5	TGTGCCAGCAGTTCATGGGACAGCGAACAAGAGACCCAGTACTTC	CASSSWDSEQETQYF
.	TRBV18	TRBD2	TRBJ2-3	TGTGCCAGCTTCCAGACTAGCGGAGAGGTCGGTACGCAGTATTTT	CASFQTSGEVGTQYF
.	TRBV7-9	TRBD2	TRBJ2-3	TGTGCCAGCAGCTACGGACTAGCGGGAGGGTGGGCAGATACGCAGTATTTT	CASSYGLAGGWADTQYF
.	TRBV7-9	.	TRBJ2-1	TGTGCCAGCAGCGCGGGACTGCCTCGCGACAATGAGCAGTTCTTC	CASSAGLPRDNEQFF
.	TRBV28	.	TRBJ2-7	TGTGCCAGCAGTATATTCCGGGACACACTCTTCGGTTACGAGCAGTACTTC	CASSIFRDTLFGYEQYF
.	TRBV5-4	.	TRBJ1-1	TGTGCCAGCAGCTTGGACCCAGGGGCTGAAGCTTTCTTT	CASSLDPGAEAFF
once	TRBV10-3	.	TRBJ1-2	TGTGCCATCAGCGAAAAAGACGTGGGCCCTAACTATGGCTACACCTTC	CAISEKDVGPNYGYTF
.	TRBV5-1	TRBD1	TRBJ2-5	TGCGCCAGCAGTTCGACAGGGGAACAAGAGACCCAGTACTTC	CASSSTGEQETQYF
.	TRBV12-5	.	TRBJ2-3	TGTGCTAGTGTAGCGGTGCCGGATACGCAGTATTTT	CASVAVPDTQYF
.	TRBV5-1	.	TRBJ2-2	TGCGCCAGCAGCACCGGCCTACGGGACATCGGGGAGCTGTTTTTT	CASSTGLRDIGELFF
few	TRBV6-5	.	TRBJ1-4	TGTGCCAGCAGTTACTATGGGGGGAATAATGAAAAACTGTTTTTT	CASSYYGGNNEKLFF
.	TRBV6-6	.	TRBJ2-6	TGTGCCATCGAGGTACCTGGGGCCAACGTCCTGACTTTC	CAIEVPGANVLTF
.	TRBV15	.	TRBJ1-1	TGTGCCACCAGCAGAGGTGGAGGGGTCGCCATGAACACTGAAGCTTTCTTT	CATSRGGGVAMNTEAFF
.	TRBV6-1	.	TRBJ1-5	TGTGCCAGCAGTGAAAACTTCTCTAGCAATCAGCCCCAGCATTTT	CASSENFSSNQPQHF
.	TRBV27	.	TRBJ1-2	TGTGCCAGCAGTTTCTATCCGGACAGCAGCTATGGCTACACCTTC	CASSFYPDSSYGYTF
.	TRBV5-1	TRBD2	TRBJ2-1	TGCGCCAGCAGCTTGGGGCCCTGGGTTAGCGGGAGCAATGAGCAGTTCTTC	CASSLGPWVSGSNEQFF
.	TRBV29-1	.	TRBJ1-4	TGCAGCGTTGCTGGGGAGGGTGAAAAACTGTTTTTT	CSVAGEGEKLFF
once	TRBV19	.	TRBJ2-7	TGTGCCACTTCACAGGGATGGACCTACGAGCAGTACTTC	CATSQGWTYEQYF
.	TRBV27	.	TRBJ2-3	TGTGCCAGCAGTTCCTTCGCCTCTAGCCCAGATACGCAGTATTTT	CASSSFASSPDTQYF
.	TRBV19	.	TRBJ2-7	TGTGCCAGTAGTATCCCGCGATACTACGAGCAGTACTTC	CASSIPRYYEQYF
.	TRBV18	.	TRBJ1-1	TGTGCCAGCTCACCCAGGTTACTTCAACGATTGACTGAAGCTTTCTTT	CASSPRLLQRLTEAFF
.	TRBV30	.	TRBJ2-6	TGTGCCTGGAGCTCAGGGTCCGGGGCCAACGTCCTGACTTTC	CAWSSGSGANVLTF
once	TRBV5-1	TRBD2	TRBJ2-7	TGCGCCAGCAGCCCTTCTAGCGGCTCCTACGAGCAGTACTTC	CASSPSSGSYEQYF
.	TRBV2	.	TRBJ1-5	TGTGCCAGCGACAGGTCGAATAGCAATCAGCCCCAGCATTTT	CASDRSNSNQPQHF
.	TRBV18	.	TRBJ1-1	TGTGCCAGCTCACCACAGAAGGGAGCAGCGAACACTGAAGCTTTCTTT	CASSPQKGAANTEAFF
few	TRBV28	.	TRBJ2-7	TGTGCCGCCCGGGAGAACTCCTACGAGCAGTACTTC	CAARENSYEQYF
.	TRBV4-1	TRBD1	TRBJ1-5	TGCGCCAGCAGCCTCCTACAGGGGGCGGACAATCAGCCCCAGCATTTT	CASSLLQGADNQPQHF